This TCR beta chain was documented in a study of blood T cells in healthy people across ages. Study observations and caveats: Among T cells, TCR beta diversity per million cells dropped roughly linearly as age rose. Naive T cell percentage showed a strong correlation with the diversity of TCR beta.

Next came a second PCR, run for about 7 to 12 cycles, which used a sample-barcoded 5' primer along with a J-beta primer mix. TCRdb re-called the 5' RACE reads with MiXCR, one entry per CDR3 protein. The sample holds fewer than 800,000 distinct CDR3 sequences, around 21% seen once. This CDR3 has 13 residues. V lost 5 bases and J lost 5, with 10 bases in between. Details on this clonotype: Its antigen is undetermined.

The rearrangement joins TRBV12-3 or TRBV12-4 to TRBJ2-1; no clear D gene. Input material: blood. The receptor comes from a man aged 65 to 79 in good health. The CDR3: CASSLRSHNEQFF. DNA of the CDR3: TGTGCCAGCAGTCTCAGATCCCACAATGAGCAGTTCTTC.